The clone carrying this TCR beta chain showed up just a few times. Its target is not known. The sample originates from a study of vaccination and CD4 T cells after COVID-19. The Oncomine TCR Beta short-read assay generated sequence data from the DNA of cultured CD4+ T cells. One entry per CDR3 protein results from TCRdb running MiXCR on the PCR reads. The table records more than 5,000 distinct CDR3 sequences, roughly 44% of them present only once. As for treatment: roughly 11-day PBMC culture with coronavirus spike peptide pools or control peptides (ViraFEST assay). Gathering of the CD4+ T cells, from the unexposed donor, took place before the COVID-19 pandemic (2011-2018). Germline V gives CDR1 SGHTA, CDR2 FQGNSA. CDR3 size: 11 residues. Trimming took 5 bases from V and 9 from J, leaving 11 bases between them.

The chain joins TRBV7-2 to TRBJ2-7; either TRBD1 or TRBD2 may fit D (5 bases each). Specimen: CD4+ T cells from blood, cultured in vitro. This TCR was recovered from a human donor in good health. The CDR3 here is CASSEGPLQYF. The CDR3 nucleotides read TGTGCCAGCAGCGAGGGACCCCTGCAGTACTTC.